This section outlines one TCR beta chain sequence together with its context. This clone was detected ten times or more. What this receptor recognizes is not known. Base-call qualities are not available, and no considerably larger clone is one nucleotide away. This sample stems from a study of metastatic and nonmetastatic thyroid tumors (dated by TCRdb to the early 2020s). Concerning the study at large: The researchers compared repertoires between peripheral blood samples and tumor or nodule tissue samples from patients with malignant or benign thyroid disease. The research as a whole found: In both blood and tumor samples, malignant tumors were reported to have significantly higher TCR beta diversity than benign nodules.

Before undergoing thyroid surgery, none of the patients had been given any kind of treatment. Patient clinical samples collected from 2012 to 2018 were retrospectively analysed using T-cell receptor beta sequencing. Libraries were made using PCR. Sequencing relied on an Illumina HiSeq 4000. High-throughput sequencing was used to profile the CDR3 region of the TCR beta-chain in every patient. As for the authors' bioinformatics: A classifier to discriminate distant-metastatic papillary thyroid cancer patients was built from CDR3 differences across clinicopathological groups. The Shannon index was used to measure repertoire diversity, and the Morisita-Horn index was used to measure how similar tumor and blood repertoires were. TCRdb ran its own pipeline on the public reads, namely fastp trimming at Q25 and MiXCR clone calling, and kept in-frame beta chains. These V and J calls are TCRdb output, not the study's own analysis. This sample is represented by 43,000 or so clones; around 15% of them were singletons. Together, the top ten hold around 20% of the sample.

The source of this sequence is a female donor with papillary thyroid cancer or a benign thyroid nodule (not recorded which). Some clones in this sample may be carry-over from other donors' samples. Sequenced sample: blood.

The sequenced DNA is TGCAGTGCTAGGGACTACCCACGCTTCAATGAGCAGTTCTTC. This translates into CSARDYPRFNEQFF. The rearranged segments are TRBV20-1 and TRBJ2-1, and perhaps TRBD2 as D gene, on 6 matching bases. At the junction V is shortened by 3 bases and J by 6 bases, with 15 bases in between. CDR1 and CDR2, looked up from the germline V gene (reference sequence), are DFQATT and SNEGSKA. From its cysteine to its phenylalanine, the CDR3 spans 14 amino acids. Solely the CDR3 DNA is kept, with 42 bases framed from the first base.